One sample yielded the 24 T cell receptor beta chains listed below, sequenced in a study of blood T cell repertoires in COVID-19. Repertoires were generated with immunoSEQ multiplex PCR, while TCRdb's copy carries only in-frame clones and drops some. The sample lists tens of thousands of clones; 88% were seen once. The source material was peripheral blood. The receptors originated from a man in his 70s in a cohort sampled during active COVID-19.

V gene TRBV2 combines with J gene TRBJ2-7, with D perhaps matching TRBD1 (6 bases). This CDR3 contains 13 residues. Germline CDR1 and CDR2: SNHLY and FYNNEI. V dropped 3 bases and J dropped 4 bases, with 10 bases sitting between them. DNA for the CDR3: TGTGCCAGCAGTGAGCAGGGGAAGTACGAGCAGTACTTC. As protein: CASSEQGKYEQYF.

The chain joins TRBV7-2 to TRBJ2-7, with 14 bases that match TRBD2. Germline V gene lookup returns CDR1 SGHTA and CDR2 FQGNSA. This CDR3 contains 17 residues. V shed 1 base and J 4 bases; nucleotides not matched to a gene: 6. The CDR3 loop reads CASSLVGGTSGGYEQYF. CDR3 coding DNA: TGTGCCAGCAGCTTAGTCGGGGGGACTAGCGGGGGTTACGAGCAGTACTTC.

CDR3 amino acids: CASRRSGTHYEQYF. CDR3 DNA: TGTGCCAGCAGGCGGAGCGGGACCCACTACGAGCAGTACTTC. The rearrangement uses TRBV3-1 (or the pseudogene TRBV3-2) and TRBJ2-7; 7 positions agree with TRBD2. The length of the CDR3 is 14 residues. V lost 6 bases and J lost 3; bases outside the gene matches: 8. The V gene's germline CDR1 is LGHDT and CDR2 YNNKEL (reference sequence).

The V call is TRBV15, the J call TRBJ2-1; a possible D gene is TRBD2 (5 bases). Germline V CDR1 and CDR2: LNHNV, YYDKDF (reference sequence). Trimming stripped 3 bases from V and 7 bases from J, with 10 bases between. The CDR3 is made up of 13 amino acids. CDR3 protein: CATSSAIANEQFF. The CDR3 coding sequence is TGTGCCACCAGCAGCGCGATAGCGAATGAGCAGTTCTTC.

V is TRBV24-1 and J is TRBJ2-2, with D possibly TRBD2 on 7 matching bases. Trimming shortened V by 3 bases and J by 2 bases, and 12 bases separated the two germline ends. Germline CDR1 reads KGHDR; CDR2 reads SFDVKD. The CDR3 spans 16 residues. The CDR3 region has the DNA TGTGCCACCAGTGATACGGGGGGCACAAACACCGGGGAGCTGTTTTTT. Amino acid sequence: CATSDTGGTNTGELFF.

This clone was detected only once. The chain joins TRBV5-1 to TRBJ1-2, with 10 bases fitting TRBD1. V was pared by 2 bases and J by 3 bases, with 1 base of the junction left unmatched. The CDR3 runs 14 residues. Per germline, CDR1 SGHRS and CDR2 YFSETQ. This chain's CDR3 is CASSLGTGDYGYTF. CDR3 DNA: TGCGCCAGCAGCTTAGGGACAGGGGACTATGGCTACACCTTC.

The chain carries TRBV5-1 and TRBJ2-7; 8 nucleotides match TRBD2. Trimming removed 0 bases from V and 6 bases from J; junction bases left unmatched: 8. The CDR3 runs 15 residues. Germline V CDR1 and CDR2: SGHRS, YFSETQ. For the CDR3, the DNA is TGCGCCAGCAGCTTGGGTCGGGAGGGTCTCCGCGAGCAGTACTTC. Amino acid sequence: CASSLGREGLREQYF.

V gene TRBV7-2 combines with J gene TRBJ1-2; TRBD1 is a possible D gene (5 bases). The CDR3 is 16 amino acids. Trimming took off 5 bases at V and 4 bases at J, with 20 bases between the two ends. Germline V gives CDR1 SGHTA, CDR2 FQGNSA. CDR3 in DNA: TGTGCCAGCAGCCCGGGGGGAGAGGGGCGCGTCTATGGCTACACCTTC. Residues: CASSPGGEGRVYGYTF.

V and J are TRBV7-8 and TRBJ2-1, with 7 bases identical to TRBD2. The V segment lost 2 bases and the J segment 0 bases; nucleotides outside the gene matches: 10. The V gene's germline CDR1 is SGHVS and CDR2 FQNEAQ. The CDR3 has 18 amino acids. The CDR3 DNA reads as TGTGCCAGCAGCTTACTGGGGGGTGGGAGGGTCTCCTACAATGAGCAGTTCTTC. Its protein is CASSLLGGGRVSYNEQFF.

The chain recombines TRBV6-6 with TRBJ1-5; possibly TRBD1 for D (6 bases). V was cut by 6 bases and J by 0 bases, with 12 bases left in between. This CDR3 comprises 15 residues. The germline CDR1 and CDR2 sequences are MNHNY and SVGAGI (reference sequence). Here the CDR3 reads CASSLDSYSNQPQHF. The DNA of the CDR3 is TGTGCCAGCAGCCTGGACAGTTATAGCAATCAGCCCCAGCATTTT.

Only a few counts were recorded for this clone. This chain joins TRBV5-1 and TRBJ2-6, with 9 bases that match TRBD1. Germline CDR1 reads SGHRS; CDR2 reads YFSETQ. With V trimmed by 0 bases and J by 3 bases, 1 base remained unmatched. This CDR3 spans 16 amino acids. CDR3 coding DNA: TGCGCCAGCAGCTTGGGGACAGGGGATGGGGCCAACGTCCTGACTTTC. Its translation is CASSLGTGDGANVLTF. Supplemented by reference TRBV5-1 and TRBJ2-6, the full variable domain reads KAGVTQTPRYLIKTRGQQVTLSCSPISGHRSVSWYQQTPGQGLQFLFEYFSETQRNKGNFPGRFSGRQFSNSRSEMNVSTLELGDSALYLCASSLGTGDGANVLTFGAGSRLTVL.

CDR3 in amino acids: CASSRPGAYEQYF. The DNA for the CDR3 is TGTGCCAGTAGTAGGCCGGGGGCCTACGAGCAGTACTTC. V and J are TRBV19 and TRBJ2-7; D is perhaps TRBD2 (6 bases). Germline CDR1 reads LNHDA; CDR2 reads SQIVND (reference sequence). Trimming removed 4 bases from V and 2 bases from J, with 9 bases in between. This CDR3 spans 13 amino acids.

The chain has TRBV7-9 and TRBJ2-5, with D tentatively TRBD1 (8 bases). CDR1 and CDR2 from the germline V gene are SEHNR and FQNEAQ (reference sequence). There are 14 residues in the CDR3. Trimming cost V 5 bases and J 4 bases, with 14 bases left between them. The CDR3 DNA reads TGTGCCAGCAGCCCAACAGGGGGGGGAGAGACCCAGTACTTC. Protein product: CASSPTGGGETQYF. Filled out from reference TRBV7-9 and TRBJ2-5, the complete variable domain reads DTGVSQNPRHKITKRGQNVTFRCDPISEHNRLYWYRQTLGQGPEFLTYFQNEAQLEKSRLLSDRFSAERPKGSFSTLEIQRTEQGDSAMYLCASSPTGGGETQYFGPGTRLLVL.

This clone has more than one count but fewer than ten. This rearrangement joins TRBV28 to TRBJ2-7; D gene unclear. The CDR3 sequence is 16 residues long. Germline V gene data show CDR1 as MDHEN and CDR2 as SYDVKM. Trimming stripped 5 bases from V and 0 bases from J, with 17 bases between. DNA for the CDR3: TGTGCCAGCAGTGTTGCGAGCCAACTGTTCTCCTACGAGCAGTACTTC. This codes for CASSVASQLFSYEQYF.

The V call is TRBV6-5, the J call TRBJ1-1; 7 nucleotides match TRBD1. CDR1 and CDR2 from the germline V gene are MNHEY and SVGAGI. Trimming at V came to 6 bases and at J to 5 bases, leaving 12 bases not matched to a gene. The CDR3 consists of 15 residues. The CDR3: CASRRGREGGTEAFF. CDR3 nucleotide sequence: TGTGCCAGCAGGAGGGGGCGTGAGGGGGGTACTGAAGCTTTCTTT.

The chain is built from TRBV6-5 and TRBJ1-5; perhaps TRBD1 as D (6 bases). This CDR3 has 15 residues. Germline V lookup: CDR1 MNHEY, CDR2 SVGAGI. V was clipped by 7 bases and J by 0 bases, with 13 bases between them. The CDR3: CASKMTGHSNQPQHF. CDR3 in DNA: TGTGCCAGCAAAATGACAGGTCATAGCAATCAGCCCCAGCATTTT.

This sequence joins TRBV15 and TRBJ2-6; D is possibly TRBD2 (5 bases). The CDR3 runs to 16 residues. The V end lost 0 bases, the J end lost 2 bases, and 8 bases lay between the germline ends. Germline CDR1 and CDR2: LNHNV and YYDKDF (reference sequence). DNA of the CDR3: TGTGCCACCAGCAGAGAGACGGGAACTGGGGCCAACGTCCTGACTTTC. Protein: CATSRETGTGANVLTF.

The chain carries TRBV28 and TRBJ2-7, with 9 bases fitting TRBD2. The CDR3 is 14 amino acids. V dropped 4 bases and J dropped 0; count of bases not matched to a gene: 1. In germline, CDR1 is MDHEN, CDR2 SYDVKM. In DNA form, the CDR3 reads TGTGCCAGCAGTTCGCGGGGGGGCTCCTACGAGCAGTACTTC. Protein sequence: CASSSRGGSYEQYF.

The chain combines TRBV6-2 or TRBV6-3 with TRBJ2-2; 12 nucleotides agree with TRBD2. The germline CDR1 and CDR2 sequences are MNHEY and SVGEGT. The CDR3 covers 18 residues. V shed 2 bases, J shed 2 bases, and the junction held 6 bases outside the gene matches. The CDR3 is CASSYPGLAGLNTGELFF. Here the CDR3 DNA reads TGTGCCAGCAGTTACCCTGGACTAGCGGGACTTAACACCGGGGAGCTGTTTTTT.

This chain uses TRBV9 with TRBJ2-1; the match to TRBD2 covers 9 bases. Germline CDR1 reads SGDLS; CDR2 reads YYNGEE. The V and J ends lost 1 base and 2 bases, in that order; junction bases with no gene match: 4. This CDR3 comprises 16 residues. This CDR3 reads CASSVQAGGTYNEQFF. CDR3 sequence (DNA): TGTGCCAGCAGCGTACAGGCGGGAGGGACCTACAATGAGCAGTTCTTC.

The chain links TRBV18 to TRBJ1-1; D perhaps matches TRBD1 (6 bases). The V gene's germline CDR1 is KGHSH and CDR2 LQKENI. V gave up 0 bases and J gave up 2 bases, with 10 bases separating them. The CDR3 loop spans 15 amino acids. CDR3 sequence: CASSPPGRGNTEAFF. The CDR3 region has the DNA TGTGCCAGCTCACCACCGGGCAGGGGTAACACTGAAGCTTTCTTT.

The V gene is TRBV28, the J gene TRBJ1-5, with no clear D. Germline CDR1 MDHEN, CDR2 SYDVKM. The CDR3 totals 16 residues. V lost 5 bases, J lost 6 bases, and 20 bases lay in between. The CDR3 protein is CASSLQRELTVQPQHF. In DNA, the CDR3 is TGTGCCAGCAGTCTACAGAGGGAGCTAACGGTTCAGCCCCAGCATTTT.

J is TRBJ1-1 and V is TRBV6-1, with 7 bases fitting TRBD1. Unmatched junction bases numbered 1, after V lost 2 bases and J lost 4 bases. This CDR3 spans 13 amino acids. Germline V CDR1 and CDR2: MNHNS, SASEGT. CDR3 loop: CASSERQGTEAFF. The DNA for the CDR3 is TGTGCCAGCAGTGAAAGACAGGGCACTGAAGCTTTCTTT.

This chain links TRBV9 with TRBJ2-3; D is ambiguous. Trimming took off 0 bases at V and 1 base at J, with 9 bases between the two ends. Germline V gene lookup returns CDR1 SGDLS and CDR2 YYNGEE. CDR3 length equals 15 residues. CDR3 in amino acids: CASSVAGQGTDTQYF. The DNA of the CDR3 is TGTGCCAGCAGCGTAGCTGGGCAGGGCACAGATACGCAGTATTTT.